This entry is about one TCR beta chain. Its specificity is not known. V lost 0 bases and J lost 5, with 13 bases in between. Germline V lookup: CDR1 SQVTM, CDR2 ANQGSEA. This CDR3 comprises 14 residues. TCRdb keeps only in-frame clones here, not all; method: immunoSEQ multiplex PCR. The table includes roughly 1 million clones, under 80% detected once. This sample stems from a study of shared clonotypes between healthy human individuals. Whole-study results and caveats: Estimated clonotype richness was generally higher in naive than memory subsets. In the sorted subsets, rarefaction showed sequencing was incomplete despite large depth. Naive CD4 clonotypes overlapped across a few donors at roughly 5.1%.

All participating donors were Caucasian adults from Nashville, Tennessee. Sequencing input: memory CD4+ T cells sorted from blood. The subset: CD45RA-negative fraction. The chain uses TRBV29-1 and TRBJ1-2, with D uncertain. This receptor was identified in a man between 18 and 35 years old in good health. The CDR3 sequence is CSVEDPGIKYGYTF. DNA for the CDR3: TGCAGCGTTGAAGATCCGGGTATTAAGTATGGCTACACCTTC.